This TCR beta chain was identified in a study of T cells in Graves' hyperthyroidism and ophthalmopathy. RNA transcripts provided the source from which TCR beta CDR3 regions were amplified. HTBI primers were the set used in a first-round RT-PCR of the TCR CDR3. TCRdb called the multiplex PCR reads again in MiXCR, with one record for every CDR3 protein. The table records some 350,000 distinct CDR3 sequences, 12% to 15% of them present only once. This clonotype was recorded many times. The antigen is undetermined. Study-wide results and limits: Onset of ophthalmopathy came a median approximately 6.8 months after the model predicted it. The authors' 13 V-J model separated ophthalmopathy from stable hyperthyroidism.

V lost 1 base to trimming and J lost 4 bases; unmatched junction nucleotides: 9. The CDR3 is made up of 16 amino acids. Germline assignment: CDR1 SGHTA and CDR2 FQGNSA. Uncontrolled infection, other autoimmune disease, pregnancy and lactation each barred patients from inclusion. The diagnoses drew upon clinical symptoms, serum thyroxine and TRAb, thyroid ultrasound and orbital computed tomography. V usage is TRBV7-2 and J usage is TRBJ2-7, with TRBD2 identical over 8 bases. The sequencing sample was made of blood. This TCR was recovered from a woman aged 55-69 years with Graves' ophthalmopathy. The CDR3 DNA follows: TGTGCCAGCAGCTTAGTGGCAAGCGGGAGAAGATACGAGCAGTACTTC. Its translation: CASSLVASGRRYEQYF.